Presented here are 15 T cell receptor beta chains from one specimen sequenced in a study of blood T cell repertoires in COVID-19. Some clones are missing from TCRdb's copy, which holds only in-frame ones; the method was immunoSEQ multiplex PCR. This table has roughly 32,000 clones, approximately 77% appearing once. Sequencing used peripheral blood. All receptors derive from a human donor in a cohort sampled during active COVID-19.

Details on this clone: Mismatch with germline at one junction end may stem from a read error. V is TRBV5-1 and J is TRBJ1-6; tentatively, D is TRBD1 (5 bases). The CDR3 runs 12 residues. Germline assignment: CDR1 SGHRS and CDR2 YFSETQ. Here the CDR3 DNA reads TGCGCCAGCGGGCAGGGCGACTCACCCCCCCACTTT. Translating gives CASGQGDSPPHF.

The CDR3 protein is CASSLTRNSPLHF. The DNA for the CDR3 is TGTGCCAGCAGTTTAACGAGGAATTCACCCCTCCACTTT. The chain joins TRBV28 to TRBJ1-6, with D uncertain. The CDR3 has 13 residues. Germline V lookup: CDR1 MDHEN, CDR2 SYDVKM. V was shortened by 2 bases and J by 7 bases, with 6 bases between the two germline ends.

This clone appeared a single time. The CDR3 reads CASSIGQGLYEQYF. The CDR3 bases are TGTGCCAGTAGTATAGGACAGGGGCTTTACGAGCAGTACTTC. The chain couples TRBV19 to TRBJ2-7; TRBD1 aligns across 8 bases. This CDR3 is built from 14 residues. V lost 1 base and J lost 4; bases outside the gene matches: 3. Germline-derived CDR1 and CDR2 are LNHDA and SQIVND (reference sequence). Complete variable domain (other parts from reference TRBV19 and TRBJ2-7): DGGITQSPKYLFRKEGQNVTLSCEQNLNHDAMYWYRQDPGQGLRLIYYSQIVNDFQKGDIAEGYSVSREKKESFPLTVTSAQKNPTAFYLCASSIGQGLYEQYFGPGTRLTVT.

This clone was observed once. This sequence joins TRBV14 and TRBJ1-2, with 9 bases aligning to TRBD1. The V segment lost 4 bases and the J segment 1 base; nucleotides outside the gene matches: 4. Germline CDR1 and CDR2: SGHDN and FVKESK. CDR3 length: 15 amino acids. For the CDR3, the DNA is TGTGCCAGCAGCCGAAGGACAGGGGTTAACTATGGCTACACCTTC. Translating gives CASSRRTGVNYGYTF.

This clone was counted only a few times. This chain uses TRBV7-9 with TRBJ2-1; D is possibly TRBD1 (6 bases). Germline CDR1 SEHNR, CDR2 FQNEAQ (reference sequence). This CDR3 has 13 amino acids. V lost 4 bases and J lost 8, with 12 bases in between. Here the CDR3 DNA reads TGTGCCAGCAGCTCCCCTACAGGGCATGAGCAGTTCTTC. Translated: CASSSPTGHEQFF.

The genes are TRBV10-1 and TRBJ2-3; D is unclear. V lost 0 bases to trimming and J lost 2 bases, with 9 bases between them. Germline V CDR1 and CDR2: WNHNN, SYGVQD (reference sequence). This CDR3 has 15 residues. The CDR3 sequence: CASSESTRSTDTQYF. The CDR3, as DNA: TGCGCCAGCAGTGAGTCAACGAGGTCCACAGATACGCAGTATTTT.

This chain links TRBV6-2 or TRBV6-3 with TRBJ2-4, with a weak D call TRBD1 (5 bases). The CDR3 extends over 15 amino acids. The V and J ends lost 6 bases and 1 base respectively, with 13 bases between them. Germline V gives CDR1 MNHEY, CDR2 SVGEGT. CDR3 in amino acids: CASSPSAGAKNIQYF. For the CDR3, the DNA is TGTGCCAGCAGCCCATCGGCAGGGGCCAAAAACATTCAGTACTTC.

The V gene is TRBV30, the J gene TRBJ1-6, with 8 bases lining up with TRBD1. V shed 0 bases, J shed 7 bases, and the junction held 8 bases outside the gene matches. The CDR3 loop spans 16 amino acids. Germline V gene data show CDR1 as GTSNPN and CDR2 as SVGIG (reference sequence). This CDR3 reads CAWSVGQGLGNSPLHF. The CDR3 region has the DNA TGTGCCTGGAGTGTAGGACAGGGATTAGGGAATTCACCCCTCCACTTT.

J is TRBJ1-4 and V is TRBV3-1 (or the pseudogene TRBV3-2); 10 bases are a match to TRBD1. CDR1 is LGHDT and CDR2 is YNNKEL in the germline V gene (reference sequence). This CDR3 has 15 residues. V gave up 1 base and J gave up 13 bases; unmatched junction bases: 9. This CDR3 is CASSQADRGRKGLFF. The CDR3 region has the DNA TGTGCCAGCAGCCAAGCTGACAGGGGGCGAAAGGGACTGTTTTTT.

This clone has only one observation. In DNA, the CDR3 is TGTGCCAGCAGTGAATTAGCGGCGAACACCGGGGAGCTGTTTTTT. Translated, it gives CASSELAANTGELFF. The chain recombines TRBV2 with TRBJ2-2; perhaps TRBD2 as D (6 bases). The CDR3 contains 15 residues. V lost 2 bases to trimming and J lost 0 bases, with 7 bases between them. Germline CDR1 reads SNHLY; CDR2 reads FYNNEI. The whole variable domain, filled in from reference TRBV2 and TRBJ2-2, reads EPEVTQTPSHQVTQMGQEVILRCVPISNHLYFYWYRQILGQKVEFLVSFYNNEISEKSEIFDDQFSVERPDGSNFTLKIRSTKLEDSAMYFCASSELAANTGELFFGEGSRLTVL.

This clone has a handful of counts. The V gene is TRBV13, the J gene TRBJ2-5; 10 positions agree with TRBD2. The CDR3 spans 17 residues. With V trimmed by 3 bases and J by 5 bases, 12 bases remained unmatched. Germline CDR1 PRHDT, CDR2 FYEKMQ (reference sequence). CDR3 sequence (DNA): TGTGCCAGCAGCTTCCTGGGGAGCGGGAGGGCCGGGGAGACCCAGTACTTC. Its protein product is CASSFLGSGRAGETQYF.

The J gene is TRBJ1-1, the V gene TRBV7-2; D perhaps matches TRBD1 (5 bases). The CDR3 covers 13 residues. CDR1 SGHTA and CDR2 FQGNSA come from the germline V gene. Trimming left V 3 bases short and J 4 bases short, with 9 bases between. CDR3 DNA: TGTGCCAGCAGCTTTAGGGGAGGCACTGAAGCTTTCTTT. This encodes CASSFRGGTEAFF.

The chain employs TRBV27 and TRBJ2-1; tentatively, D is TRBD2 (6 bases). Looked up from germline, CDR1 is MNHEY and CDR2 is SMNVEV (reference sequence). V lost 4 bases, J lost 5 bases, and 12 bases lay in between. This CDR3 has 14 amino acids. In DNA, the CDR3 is TGTGCCAGCAGTTATCCGGGGGTTCACAATGAGCAGTTCTTC. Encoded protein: CASSYPGVHNEQFF.

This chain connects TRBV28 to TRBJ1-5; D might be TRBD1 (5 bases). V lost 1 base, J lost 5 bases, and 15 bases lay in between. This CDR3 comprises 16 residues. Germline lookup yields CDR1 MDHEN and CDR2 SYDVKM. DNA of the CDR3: TGTGCCAGCAGTTTATCCGGGACGGGGGTGTATCAGCCCCAGCATTTT. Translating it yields CASSLSGTGVYQPQHF.

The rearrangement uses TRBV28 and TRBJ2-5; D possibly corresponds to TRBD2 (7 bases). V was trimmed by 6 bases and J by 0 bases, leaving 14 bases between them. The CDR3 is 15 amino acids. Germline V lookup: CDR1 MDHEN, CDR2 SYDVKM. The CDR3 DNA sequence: TGTGCCAGCAGACGAGGGAGGGGGTACCAAGAGACCCAGTACTTC. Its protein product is CASRRGRGYQETQYF.